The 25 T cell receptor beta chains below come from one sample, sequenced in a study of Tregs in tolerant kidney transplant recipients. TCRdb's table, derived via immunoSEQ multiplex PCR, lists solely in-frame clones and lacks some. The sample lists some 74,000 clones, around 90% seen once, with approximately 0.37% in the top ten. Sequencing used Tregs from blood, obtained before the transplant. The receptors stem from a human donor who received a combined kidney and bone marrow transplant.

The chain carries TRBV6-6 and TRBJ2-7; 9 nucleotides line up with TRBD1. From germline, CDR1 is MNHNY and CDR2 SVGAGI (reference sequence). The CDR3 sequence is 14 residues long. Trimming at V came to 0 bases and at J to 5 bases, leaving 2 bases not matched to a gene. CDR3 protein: CASSYSGQGNEQYF. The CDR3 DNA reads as TGTGCCAGCAGTTACTCGGGACAGGGAAACGAGCAGTACTTC.

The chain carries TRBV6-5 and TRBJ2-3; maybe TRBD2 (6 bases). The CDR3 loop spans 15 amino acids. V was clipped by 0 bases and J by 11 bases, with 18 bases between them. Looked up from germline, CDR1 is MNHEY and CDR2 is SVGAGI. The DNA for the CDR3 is TGTGCCAGCAGTTACTCTTTACGGGGAGGCGTCAGGCAGTATTTT. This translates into CASSYSLRGGVRQYF.

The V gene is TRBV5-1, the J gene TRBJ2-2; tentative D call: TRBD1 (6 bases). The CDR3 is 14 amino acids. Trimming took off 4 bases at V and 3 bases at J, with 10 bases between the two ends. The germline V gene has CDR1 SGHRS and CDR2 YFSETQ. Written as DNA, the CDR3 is TGCGCCAGCAGCCGGGACATTTACACCGGGGAGCTGTTTTTT. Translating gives CASSRDIYTGELFF.

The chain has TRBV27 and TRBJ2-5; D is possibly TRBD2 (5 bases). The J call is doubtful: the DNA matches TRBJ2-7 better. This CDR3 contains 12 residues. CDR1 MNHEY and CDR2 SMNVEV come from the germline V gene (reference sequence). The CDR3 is CASSLPGYEQYF. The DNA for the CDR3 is TGTGCCAGCAGTTTACCGGGATACGAGCAGTACTTC.

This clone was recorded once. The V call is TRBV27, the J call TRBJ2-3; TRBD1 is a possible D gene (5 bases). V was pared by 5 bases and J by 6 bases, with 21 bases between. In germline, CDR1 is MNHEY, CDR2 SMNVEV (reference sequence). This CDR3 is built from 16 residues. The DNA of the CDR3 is TGTGCCAGCAGTATCTGGCAGGGTGGGCCTTTCGATACGCAGTATTTT. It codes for CASSIWQGGPFDTQYF.

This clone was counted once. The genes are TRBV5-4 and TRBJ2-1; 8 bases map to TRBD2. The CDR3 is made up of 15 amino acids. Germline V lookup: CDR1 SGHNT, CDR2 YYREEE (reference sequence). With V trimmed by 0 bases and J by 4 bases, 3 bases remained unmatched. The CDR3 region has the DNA TGTGCCAGCAGCTTGGGGTTAGCGGGGTACAATGAGCAGTTCTTC. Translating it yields CASSLGLAGYNEQFF.

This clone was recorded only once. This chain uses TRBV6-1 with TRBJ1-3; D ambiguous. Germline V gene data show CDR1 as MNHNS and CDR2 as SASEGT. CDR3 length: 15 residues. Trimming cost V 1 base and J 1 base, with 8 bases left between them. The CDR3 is CASSEGLVSGNTIYF. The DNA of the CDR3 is TGTGCCAGCAGTGAAGGCCTGGTATCTGGAAACACCATATATTTT.

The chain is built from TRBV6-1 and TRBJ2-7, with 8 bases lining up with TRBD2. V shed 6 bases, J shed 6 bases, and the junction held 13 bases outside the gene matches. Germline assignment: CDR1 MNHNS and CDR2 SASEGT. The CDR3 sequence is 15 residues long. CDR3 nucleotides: TGTGCCAGCAGGTGGCAATCCGGGACTAGGCTCGAGCAGTACTTC. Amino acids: CASRWQSGTRLEQYF.

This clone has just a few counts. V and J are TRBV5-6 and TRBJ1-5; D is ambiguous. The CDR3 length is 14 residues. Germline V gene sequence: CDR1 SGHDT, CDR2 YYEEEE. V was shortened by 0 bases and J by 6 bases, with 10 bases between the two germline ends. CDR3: CASSLVGSGQPQHF. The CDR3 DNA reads TGTGCCAGCAGCTTGGTAGGGTCGGGTCAGCCCCAGCATTTT.

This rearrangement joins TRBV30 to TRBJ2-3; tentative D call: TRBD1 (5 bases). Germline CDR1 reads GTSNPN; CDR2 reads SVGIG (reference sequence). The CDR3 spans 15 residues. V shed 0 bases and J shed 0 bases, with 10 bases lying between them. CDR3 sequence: CAWSVQGVSTDTQYF. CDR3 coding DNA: TGTGCCTGGAGTGTACAAGGGGTTAGCACAGATACGCAGTATTTT. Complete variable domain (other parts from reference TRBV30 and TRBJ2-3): SQTIHQWPATLVQPVGSPLSLECTVEGTSNPNLYWYRQAAGRGLQLLFYSVGIGQISSEVPQNLSASRPQDRQFILSSKKLLLSDSGFYLCAWSVQGVSTDTQYFGPGTRLTVL.

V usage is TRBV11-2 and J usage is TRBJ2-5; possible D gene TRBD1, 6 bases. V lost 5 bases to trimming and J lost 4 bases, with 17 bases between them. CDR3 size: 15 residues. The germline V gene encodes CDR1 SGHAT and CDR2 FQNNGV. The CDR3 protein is CASSLSQGTRETQYF. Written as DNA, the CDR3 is TGTGCCAGCAGCCTAAGCCAGGGGACGCGAGAGACCCAGTACTTC.

The CDR3 reads CASQGQGAPGYTF. In nucleotides, the CDR3 is TGTGCCAGCCAGGGACAGGGGGCGCCTGGCTACACCTTC. The V gene is TRBV7-9, the J gene TRBJ1-2; TRBD1 matches 12 bases. The CDR3 is made up of 13 amino acids. CDR1 is SEHNR and CDR2 is FQNEAQ in the germline V gene (reference sequence). V lost 8 bases and J lost 7; bases outside the gene matches: 5. Full variable domain (missing parts from reference TRBV7-9 and TRBJ1-2): DTGVSQNPRHKITKRGQNVTFRCDPISEHNRLYWYRQTLGQGPEFLTYFQNEAQLEKSRLLSDRFSAERPKGSFSTLEIQRTEQGDSAMYLCASQGQGAPGYTFGSGTRLTVV.

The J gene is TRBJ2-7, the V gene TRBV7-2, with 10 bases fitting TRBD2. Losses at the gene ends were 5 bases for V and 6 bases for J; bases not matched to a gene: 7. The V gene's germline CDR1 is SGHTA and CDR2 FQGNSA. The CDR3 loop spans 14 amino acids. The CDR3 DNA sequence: TGTGCCAGCAGCCCCAGCGGGAGGGAAGTCGAGCAGTACTTC. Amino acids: CASSPSGREVEQYF.

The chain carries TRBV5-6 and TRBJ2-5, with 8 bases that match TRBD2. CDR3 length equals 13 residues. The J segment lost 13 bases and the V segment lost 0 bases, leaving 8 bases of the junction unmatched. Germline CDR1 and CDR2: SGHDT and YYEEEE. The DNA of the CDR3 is TGTGCCAGCAGCTTGGGCGTCGGGGGGGCTCTGTACTTC. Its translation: CASSLGVGGALYF.

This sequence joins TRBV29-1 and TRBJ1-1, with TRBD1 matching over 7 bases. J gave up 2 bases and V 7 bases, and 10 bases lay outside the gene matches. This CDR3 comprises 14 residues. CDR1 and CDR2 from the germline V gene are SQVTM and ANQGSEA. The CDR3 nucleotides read TGCAGCGCTGCAGCAGGGGGGGGAAACACTGAAGCTTTCTTT. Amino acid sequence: CSAAAGGGNTEAFF.

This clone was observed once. The CDR3 loop reads CAWKEGARGYTF. Written as DNA, the CDR3 is TGTGCCTGGAAGGAGGGGGCGAGGGGCTACACCTTC. The chain couples TRBV30 to TRBJ1-2, with TRBD1 identical over 7 bases. Germline values: CDR1 GTSNPN, CDR2 SVGIG (reference sequence). V lost 4 bases, J lost 8 bases, and 7 bases stayed unmatched. CDR3 length equals 12 residues.

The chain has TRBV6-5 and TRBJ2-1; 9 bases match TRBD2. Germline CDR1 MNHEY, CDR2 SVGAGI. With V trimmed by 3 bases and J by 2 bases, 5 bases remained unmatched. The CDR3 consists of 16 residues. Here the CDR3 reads CASSYSGSGPYNEQFF. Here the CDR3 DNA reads TGTGCCAGCAGTTATAGCGGGAGTGGCCCCTACAATGAGCAGTTCTTC.

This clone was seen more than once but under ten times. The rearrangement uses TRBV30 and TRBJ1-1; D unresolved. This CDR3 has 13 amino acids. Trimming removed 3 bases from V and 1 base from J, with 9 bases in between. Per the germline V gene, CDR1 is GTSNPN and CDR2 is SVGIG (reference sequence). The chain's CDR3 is CAWRREANTEAFF. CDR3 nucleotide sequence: TGTGCCTGGAGGAGGGAAGCGAACACTGAAGCTTTCTTT.

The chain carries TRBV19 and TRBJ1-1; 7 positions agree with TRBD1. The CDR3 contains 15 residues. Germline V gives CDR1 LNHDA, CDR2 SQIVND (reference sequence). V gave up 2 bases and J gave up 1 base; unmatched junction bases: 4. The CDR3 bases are TGTGCCAGTAGTATACGAGGGGGCTGGAACACTGAAGCTTTCTTT. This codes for CASSIRGGWNTEAFF. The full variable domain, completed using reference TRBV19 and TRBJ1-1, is DGGITQSPKYLFRKEGQNVTLSCEQNLNHDAMYWYRQDPGQGLRLIYYSQIVNDFQKGDIAEGYSVSREKKESFPLTVTSAQKNPTAFYLCASSIRGGWNTEAFFGQGTRLTVV.

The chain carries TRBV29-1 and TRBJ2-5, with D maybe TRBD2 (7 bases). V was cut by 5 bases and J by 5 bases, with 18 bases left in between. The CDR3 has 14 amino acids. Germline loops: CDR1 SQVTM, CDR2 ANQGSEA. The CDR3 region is CSVHPRGGGETQYF. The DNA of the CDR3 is TGCAGCGTTCACCCTAGAGGGGGAGGGGAGACCCAGTACTTC. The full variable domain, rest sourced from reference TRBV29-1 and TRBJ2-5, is SAVISQKPSRDICQRGTSLTIQCQVDSQVTMMFWYRQQPGQSLTLIATANQGSEATYESGFVIDKFPISRPNLTFSTLTVSNMSPEDSSIYLCSVHPRGGGETQYFGPGTRLLVL.

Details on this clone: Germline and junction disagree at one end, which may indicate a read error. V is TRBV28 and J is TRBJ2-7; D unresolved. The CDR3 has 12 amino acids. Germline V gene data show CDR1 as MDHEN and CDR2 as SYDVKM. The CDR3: CASSLEVYGQYF. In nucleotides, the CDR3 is TGTGCCAGCAGTTTAGAAGTCTACGGGCAGTACTTC. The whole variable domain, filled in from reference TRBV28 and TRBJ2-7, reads DVKVTQSSRYLVKRTGEKVFLECVQDMDHENMFWYRQDPGLGLRLIYFSYDVKMKEKGDIPEGYSVSREKKERFSLILESASTNQTSMYLCASSLEVYGQYFGPGTRLTVT.

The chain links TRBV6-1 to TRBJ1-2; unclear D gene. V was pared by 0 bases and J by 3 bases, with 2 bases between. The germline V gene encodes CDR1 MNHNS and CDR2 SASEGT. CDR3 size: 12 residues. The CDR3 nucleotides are TGTGCCAGCAGTGAAGCGGACTATGGCTACACCTTC. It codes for CASSEADYGYTF.

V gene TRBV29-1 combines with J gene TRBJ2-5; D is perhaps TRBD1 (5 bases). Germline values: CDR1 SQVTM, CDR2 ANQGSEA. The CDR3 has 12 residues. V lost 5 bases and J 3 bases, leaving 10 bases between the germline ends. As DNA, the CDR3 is TGCAGCGTTAGTAGACAGAAAGAGACCCAGTACTTC. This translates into CSVSRQKETQYF.

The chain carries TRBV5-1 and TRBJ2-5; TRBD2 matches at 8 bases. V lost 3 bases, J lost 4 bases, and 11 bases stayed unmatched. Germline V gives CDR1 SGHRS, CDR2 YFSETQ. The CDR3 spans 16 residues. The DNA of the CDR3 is TGCGCCAGCAGCTGGAATAGCGGGATTGGGGGAGAGACCCAGTACTTC. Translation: CASSWNSGIGGETQYF.

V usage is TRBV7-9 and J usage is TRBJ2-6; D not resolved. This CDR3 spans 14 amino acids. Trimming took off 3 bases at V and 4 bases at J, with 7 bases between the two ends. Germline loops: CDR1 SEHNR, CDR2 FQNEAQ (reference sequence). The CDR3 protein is CASSFAVGANVLTF. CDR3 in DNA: TGTGCCAGCAGCTTTGCAGTCGGGGCCAACGTCCTGACTTTC.